The 12 T cell receptor beta chains in this list originate from one sample, sequenced in a study of blood T cell repertoires in COVID-19 (dated by TCRdb to 2018 to 2020). The library was made by the immunoSEQ multiplex PCR assay. The source is immuneACCESS, and TCRdb retained only in-frame sequences with V and J called. Part of the clones is not carried over; for the studies checked, unresolved V genes explain less than half of this, and the remainder is unexplained. Present in this sample are 60,000 to 80,000 clones, about 85% of which were seen just once. The ten largest account for 9.5% to 15% of the sample. The sequenced material came from peripheral blood. Receptor source: a man in his fifties or sixties with COVID-19, enrolled during active disease.

CDR3 nucleotide sequence: TGTGCCCAACGGAGCCTTGGCTACACCTTC. Its protein product is CAQRSLGYTF. The chain has TRBV30 and TRBJ1-2; no firm D call. The germline V gene encodes CDR1 GTSNPN and CDR2 SVGIG (reference sequence). The CDR3 covers 10 residues. V lost 8 bases and J lost 7, with 11 bases in between.

This chain joins TRBV6-1 and TRBJ1-5; a possible D gene is TRBD1 (6 bases). The CDR3 has 15 amino acids. The germline CDR1 and CDR2 sequences are MNHNS and SASEGT. V shed 3 bases and J shed 3 bases, with 12 bases lying between them. The CDR3 sequence is CASSEGRGYNQPQHF. The CDR3 bases are TGTGCCAGCAGTGAGGGCAGGGGTTACAATCAGCCCCAGCATTTT.

The chain links TRBV27 to TRBJ1-5; D call uncertain. Germline CDR1 is MNHEY and CDR2 is SMNVEV (reference sequence). The CDR3 spans 12 residues. V gave up 3 bases and J gave up 7 bases, with 7 bases separating them. CDR3 residues: CASSFVGQPQHF. CDR3 DNA sequence: TGTGCCAGCAGTTTTGTCGGGCAGCCCCAGCATTTT.

The rearrangement links TRBV19 to TRBJ2-3; D gene unclear. The V gene lost 1 base and the J gene lost 4 bases, with 12 bases spanning the gap. The CDR3 loop spans 15 amino acids. Germline CDR1 LNHDA, CDR2 SQIVND (reference sequence). DNA for the CDR3: TGTGCCAGTAGTATAGCCATTTCCCGGGCAGATACGCAGTATTTT. Its protein is CASSIAISRADTQYF.

The chain is built from TRBV7-2 and TRBJ2-7; 11 bases match TRBD2. The CDR3 consists of 19 residues. J was trimmed by 3 bases and V by 2 bases; bases with no gene match: 15. Germline V lookup: CDR1 SGHTA, CDR2 FQGNSA. The CDR3 bases are TGTGCCAGCAGCTTAAGGAGAACTAGCGGGAGCTTTTTCGTCTACGAGCAGTACTTC. This sequence encodes CASSLRRTSGSFFVYEQYF. Full variable domain (missing parts from reference TRBV7-2 and TRBJ2-7): GAGVSQSPSNKVTEKGKDVELRCDPISGHTALYWYRQSLGQGLEFLIYFQGNSAPDKSGLPSDRFSAERTGGSVSTLTIQRTQQEDSAVYLCASSLRRTSGSFFVYEQYFGPGTRLTVT.

This rearrangement joins TRBV11-2 to TRBJ1-4, with 8 bases aligning to TRBD1. V lost 5 bases, J lost 8 bases, and 10 bases stayed unmatched. Germline values: CDR1 SGHAT, CDR2 FQNNGV. This CDR3 is built from 15 residues. CDR3 residues: CASSRSTGAGEKLFF. CDR3 bases: TGTGCCAGCAGCAGATCGACAGGGGCAGGGGAAAAACTGTTTTTT.

This clone was detected only once. This chain links TRBV18 with TRBJ1-4, with 11 bases aligning to TRBD1. V was pared by 0 bases and J by 8 bases, with 8 bases of the junction left unmatched. Germline lookup yields CDR1 KGHSH and CDR2 LQKENI. The CDR3 runs 17 residues. CDR3 sequence reads: CASSPPWTGGGGEKLFF. CDR3 bases: TGTGCCAGCTCACCACCGTGGACAGGGGGCGGCGGAGAAAAACTGTTTTTT.

V is TRBV7-9 and J is TRBJ1-1; D is ambiguous. The CDR3 is made up of 13 amino acids. V lost 5 bases, J lost 5 bases, and 12 bases lay in between. Germline CDR1 is SEHNR and CDR2 is FQNEAQ (reference sequence). The CDR3 loop is CASSPGGRTEAFF. The CDR3 DNA follows: TGTGCCAGCAGCCCTGGAGGACGGACTGAAGCTTTCTTT.

This sequence joins TRBV10-3 and TRBJ2-1; possible D gene TRBD2, 5 bases. Germline assignment: CDR1 ENHRY and CDR2 SYGVKD. Trimming pared 7 bases from V and 1 base from J, leaving 17 bases between. CDR3 length: 16 residues. The CDR3, as DNA: TGTGCCATCACCTCTCGCGAGGGCCGGTCCTACAATGAGCAGTTCTTC. Protein product: CAITSREGRSYNEQFF.

The chain links TRBV27 to TRBJ2-7, with no clear D. The germline V and J ends were trimmed by 8 bases and 0 bases, with 14 bases remaining between them. The CDR3 is 14 amino acids. Germline V CDR1 and CDR2: MNHEY, SMNVEV (reference sequence). The CDR3 region has the DNA TGTGCCAGCGCCTCGGTCCGGAGCTCCTACGAGCAGTACTTC. Translation: CASASVRSSYEQYF.

The CDR3: CASSPREDTQYF. The CDR3 coding sequence is TGTGCCAGCTCACCACGAGAAGATACGCAGTATTTT. This rearrangement joins TRBV18 to TRBJ2-3; D gene uncertain. Germline loops: CDR1 KGHSH, CDR2 LQKENI. The V and J ends lost 1 base and 5 bases respectively, with 4 bases between them. This CDR3 comprises 12 residues. Filled out from reference TRBV18 and TRBJ2-3, the complete variable domain reads NAGVMQNPRHLVRRRGQEARLRCSPMKGHSHVYWYRQLPEEGLKFMVYLQKENIIDESGMPKERFSAEFPKEGPSILRIQQVVRGDSAAYFCASSPREDTQYFGPGTRLTVL.

This chain uses TRBV2 with TRBJ1-1; weak D call: TRBD1 (6 bases). The V and J ends lost 7 bases and 1 base respectively, with 10 bases between them. The CDR3 is made up of 13 amino acids. Germline V lookup: CDR1 SNHLY, CDR2 FYNNEI. CDR3 bases: TGTGCCAGCATAAAGGACAGGAACACTGAAGCTTTCTTT. It specifies CASIKDRNTEAFF.